The source of this TCR beta chain is a study of PD-1 blockade in classical Hodgkin lymphoma. Study results and caveats: Baseline TCR diversity was reportedly lower in newly diagnosed patients than in healthy donors. It was reported as lower still in relapsed/refractory patients. Complete responders' diversity at baseline resembled that of newly diagnosed patients.

The germline V gene encodes CDR1 MNHNS and CDR2 SASEGT. The CDR3 loop spans 15 amino acids. V was clipped by 1 base and J by 5 bases; unmatched bases: 2. The assay was immunoSEQ multiplex PCR, and TCRdb's table has in-frame clones only and misses some. The sample lists a few thousand clones, about 70% occurring once. Every patient was affected by relapse after autologous stem cell transplantation, while exposure to brentuximab vedotin was not uniform. Comments on this clone: As yet, its antigen is unknown.

This TCR was sampled from a human donor with classical Hodgkin lymphoma. V and J are TRBV6-1 and TRBJ2-2; 9 bases are shared with TRBD2. Source: peripheral blood mononuclear cells (PBMCs), taken before the second cycle of nivolumab. The CDR3 sequence is CASSEGLAGTGELFF. CDR3 nucleotides: TGTGCCAGCAGTGAAGGGCTAGCGGGAACCGGGGAGCTGTTTTTT.